The sequence of this T cell receptor beta chain was determined in a study of blood T cell repertoires in COVID-19. Study summary: There were acute and convalescent COVID-19 samples, and they came from the United States, Italy and Spain. The cDNA or gDNA used as material had been derived from T cells, B-cell-depleted T cells, or PBMCs.

Original data processing: Reference gene primers were amplified, and this amplification served to estimate nucleated cell counts. Clones were sequenced by immunoSEQ multiplex PCR, and TCRdb holds only the in-frame ones, with some missing. That table gives V, J and clone size, and the DNA gave D and trimming. The sample contains around 250,000 clones, 86% of which appear only once. Per germline, CDR1 MNHEY and CDR2 SVGAGI. Trimming removed 7 bases from V and 4 bases from J; junction bases left unmatched: 8. The CDR3 spans 14 residues. This clonotype was sampled from a man younger than 45 who had recovered from COVID-19. V is TRBV6-5 and J is TRBJ1-1; 8 bases fit TRBD1. Sample: peripheral blood. The CDR3 protein is CASILTGASTEAFF. The DNA for the CDR3 is TGTGCCAGCATCCTGACAGGGGCAAGCACTGAAGCTTTCTTT.